This TCR beta chain is from a study of blood T cells in healthy people across ages. Study results and caveats: Unsorted PBMCs blocked a conclusive comparison of naive and antigen-experienced cells.

This clonotype was seen a few times. The antigen is unknown. The CDR3 covers 15 residues. V lost 6 bases, J lost 3 bases, and 6 bases stayed unmatched. The authors ran a second PCR of about 7 to 11 cycles using a sample-barcoded 5' primer and a J-beta primer mix. TCRdb redid the calling of the 5' RACE reads with MiXCR, one entry per CDR3 protein. The sample consists of under 1,100,000 distinct CDR3 sequences, around 27% of them appearing once. Every donor contributed 7.5 to 10 milliliters of peripheral blood by blood draw. This same sample was also taken into another study, of T cells of mothers and their children.

The clonotype was recovered from a girl aged 2 to 10 in good health. Sequencing was carried out using blood. This chain uses TRBV12-3 or TRBV12-4 with TRBJ2-2; TRBD2 matches 8 bases. CDR3 nucleotide sequence: TGTGCCAGCAGCCGTAGCGGGAAGGACACCGGGGAGCTGTTTTTT. It is translated as CASSRSGKDTGELFF.